Listed below are T cell receptor beta chains from one sample, sequenced in a study of vaccination effects on CD4 cells after COVID-19. Assay: immunoSEQ multiplex PCR; the TCRdb copy retains only in-frame clones and omits some. Of around 45,000 clones in the sample, just over 75% were seen once. No antigen is known for these receptors. This material consisted of CD4+ T cells from PBMCs cultured with SARS-CoV-2 spike peptides, taken before COVID-19 vaccination. These receptors came from a human donor who received a COVID-19 vaccine. Both conserved end residues are part of each CDR3. Each record gives: J gene, D gene, V gene, CDR3 protein. The D gene is left open where the match is weak.

>TRBJ1-5|TRBD1|TRBV7-9
CASVQGQGALEGNQPQHF
>TRBJ1-3|NA|TRBV5-6
CASSFSRGYSGNTIYF
>TRBJ1-5|TRBD1|TRBV19
CASTPLGTDSQPQHF
>TRBJ1-2|TRBD1|TRBV6-5
CATERQGALYGYTF
>TRBJ1-3|TRBD1|TRBV19
CASSGDRPASGNTIYF
>TRBJ1-4|NA|TRBV9
CASSQREGTNEKLFF
>TRBJ2-5|NA|TRBV5-1
CASSLVGGQETQYF
>TRBJ1-1|TRBD1|TRBV7-2
CASSSGQGYTEAFF
>TRBJ2-1|NA|TRBV5-1
CASSLASGPLEQFF
>TRBJ1-6|NA|TRBV7-3
CASSRYREGSPLHF
>TRBJ2-1|TRBD2|TRBV19
CASSILSGGVTYNEQFF
>TRBJ1-4|TRBD1|TRBV9
CASSPQGARGMFF
>TRBJ2-3|TRBD1|TRBV5-1
CASSLDRGLSTDTQYF
>TRBJ1-2|NA|TRBV21-1
CASSKGQGVGYTF
>TRBJ2-1|NA|TRBV2
CASSAIAGYNEQFF
>TRBJ2-5|TRBD2|TRBV28
CASSLGTSGGGPQYF
>TRBJ2-2|TRBD1|TRBV4-1
CASSPGQGVLGELFF